The entry that follows covers one T cell receptor beta chain sequence. The target antigen is unknown. This sample was taken from a study of high-grade serous ovarian cancer treatment subgroups. About the research overall: On average, 14,192 reads and about 8,100 unique TCR beta rearrangements were obtained per sample.

Tumor samples were obtained before definitive surgery or chemotherapy. This CDR3 region has 18 residues. The ends were cut back, 0 bases at V and 2 bases at J, with 17 bases in the middle. Per the germline V gene, CDR1 is LGHNA and CDR2 is YSLEER. Some clones are missing from TCRdb's copy, which holds only in-frame ones; the method was immunoSEQ multiplex PCR. This sample has more than 35,000 clones; around three quarters occur once, and the top ten carry about 3%. General study results and limits: These tumor repertoires lack spatial information from bulk sequencing. The analyses considered CDR3 and ignored CDR1 and CDR2.

The receptor was derived from a human donor with high-grade serous ovarian cancer. The sample was tumor tissue. The chain couples TRBV4-3 to TRBJ1-5; D is possibly TRBD1 (6 bases). The CDR3 region is CASSQDNFDRRRNQPQHF. The CDR3 DNA is TGCGCCAGCAGCCAAGACAATTTCGACAGGCGGCGCAATCAGCCCCAGCATTTT.